The clone carrying this T cell receptor beta chain occurred once. Its specificity is not known. This record comes from a study of T cell responses to AZD1222 COVID-19 vaccine. The table came from immunoSEQ multiplex PCR; TCRdb's copy has only in-frame clones and leaves some out. This sample has around 100,000 clones, with around 90% found just once. General observations from the study: CD4 TCRs associated with vaccination spanned spike, dominating at 160-218 and 743-854. Targets within unmutated variant regions were reportedly found for nearly half of spike-specific TCRs. It should be noted that donors were predominantly white British and more often female, and clonal diversity was possibly underestimated. A rise in Spike-specific TCR breadth and depth followed two AZD1222 doses.

Germline CDR1 SGDLS, CDR2 YYNGEE. After removal of 4 bases from V and 7 bases from J, the junction contained 5 bases not matched to a gene. There are 14 residues in the CDR3. The clonotype originates from an adult in good health. The V call is TRBV9, the J call TRBJ1-4, with TRBD1 matching 9 bases. The source material was peripheral blood, sampled on day 0 of AZD1222 vaccination. The CDR3 nucleotides are TGTGCCAGCAGCCTCTCGGGACAGGGTGAAAAACTGTTTTTT. This encodes CASSLSGQGEKLFF.